This TCR beta chain was identified during a study of regulatory T cells in long-lasting Graves disease. Overall study: Prior antithyroid drug treatment in newly diagnosed Graves' patients lasted under 3 months.

The germline V gene has CDR1 KGHDR and CDR2 SFDVKD. There are 16 residues in the CDR3. Trimming removed 1 base at V and 7 bases at J, with 16 bases between. In building TCR beta libraries, iRepertoire HTBI primers were used together with Arm-PCR of CDR3 regions. TCRdb reprocessed the multiplex PCR reads via MiXCR and lists one record per CDR3 protein. The sample contains about 470,000 distinct CDR3 sequences, 15% to 20% of which appear only once. The sample's time point: newly diagnosed GD, antithyroid drugs for less than 3 months. Construction of the TCR library relied on RNA isolated from PBMCs. Per American Thyroid Association guidelines, Graves' disease was diagnosed. These records were also assigned to another study, of T cells in Graves' hyperthyroidism and ophthalmopathy. That paper states: The study excluded patients with uncontrolled infection, other autoimmune disease, pregnancy or lactation.

The J gene is TRBJ2-1, the V gene TRBV24-1, with D perhaps TRBD1 or TRBD2 (5 bases each). The sample consisted of peripheral blood mononuclear cells (PBMCs), taken at new diagnosis, from a patient treated with antithyroid drugs. The TCR sequence derives from a man aged 35-49 years with Graves disease. CDR3 residues: CATSDFGRAGENEQFF. The CDR3 bases are TGTGCCACCAGTGATTTTGGCAGGGCCGGGGAGAATGAGCAGTTCTTC.